This passage covers 26 T cell receptor beta chains from one sample sequenced in a study of T cell repertoires in cytomegalovirus infection. TCRdb re-called the reads with MiXCR, one entry per CDR3 protein. In the table there are around 900,000 distinct CDR3 sequences, roughly 31% of which are singletons. No antigens are known for them. Sequencing used cultured CD8+ T cells from PBMCs, obtained from culture after CMV antigen stimulation. The origin of the receptors is a human donor in good health (CMV status not recorded). Some clones in this sample may be carry-over from other donors' samples.

The chain uses TRBV9 and TRBJ2-3; D unresolved. This CDR3 has 15 amino acids. Germline values: CDR1 SGDLS, CDR2 YYNGEE. The V end lost 2 bases, the J end lost 0 bases, and 10 bases lay between the germline ends. The DNA for the CDR3 is TGTGCCAGCAGCGTCGGAATCTCTAGCACAGATACGCAGTATTTT. It is translated as CASSVGISSTDTQYF.

CDR3 residues: CASSLLQRASGETQYF. CDR3 DNA sequence: TGTGCCAGCAGTTTACTCCAGAGGGCTTCGGGTGAGACCCAGTACTTC. The chain couples TRBV12-3 or TRBV12-4 to TRBJ2-5; tentatively, D is TRBD2 (5 bases). Trimming removed 2 bases from V and 5 bases from J, with 18 bases in between. CDR3 length: 16 amino acids.

The chain uses TRBV9 and TRBJ2-1, with TRBD2 matching 8 bases. CDR1 is SGDLS and CDR2 is YYNGEE in the germline V gene. The CDR3 loop spans 16 amino acids. J was trimmed by 2 bases and V by 3 bases; bases with no gene match: 7. CDR3: CASSAGGGATYNEQFF. CDR3 DNA: TGTGCCAGCAGCGCGGGAGGGGGGGCGACCTACAATGAGCAGTTCTTC.

V gene TRBV29-1 combines with J gene TRBJ2-1, with D possibly TRBD2 on 6 matching bases. CDR3 length equals 13 residues. Trimming left V 8 bases short and J 1 base short, with 12 bases between. Per the germline V gene, CDR1 is SQVTM and CDR2 is ANQGSEA. CDR3 amino acids: CSMWGVSYNEQFF. In DNA, the CDR3 is TGCAGCATGTGGGGGGTTTCCTACAATGAGCAGTTCTTC.

This clonotype appeared a few times. One end of the junction varies from germline; a read error may be responsible. DNA for the CDR3: TGCAGTGCAACGACAGGGGGCAAACAGCCCCAGCATTTT. It codes for CSATTGGKQPQHF. The rearrangement uses TRBV20-1 and TRBJ1-5, with TRBD1 matching over 10 bases. The length of the CDR3 is 13 residues. The V gene's germline CDR1 is DFQATT and CDR2 SNEGSKA (reference sequence).

Concerning this clonotype itself: This may come from a read error, since a much larger clone is one base off. V usage is TRBV12-3 or TRBV12-4 and J usage is TRBJ1-6; 7 nucleotides align to TRBD1. The CDR3 is made up of 17 amino acids. The CDR3 protein is CASSTPRDRLYNPPLHF. The CDR3 nucleotides are TGTGCCAGCAGTACCCCTCGGGACAGACTCTATAATCCACCCCTCCACTTT.

This clonotype was detected a few times. The chain has TRBV28 and TRBJ1-2; 8 bases map to TRBD1. With V trimmed by 4 bases and J by 4 bases, 5 bases remained unmatched. This CDR3 contains 14 residues. Germline V gene data show CDR1 as MDHEN and CDR2 as SYDVKM. The CDR3: CASSSRDRSYGYTF. The CDR3 DNA reads as TGTGCCAGCAGTTCGCGGGACAGGAGCTATGGCTACACCTTC.

The chain has TRBV7-4 and TRBJ2-7; TRBD1 aligns across 7 bases. Germline values: CDR1 SGHVT, CDR2 SQSDAQ. The CDR3 has 15 residues. V dropped 5 bases and J dropped 3; count of bases not matched to a gene: 10. In DNA, the CDR3 is TGTGCCAGCAGCGCCGCCGGGACAGAGATCTACGAGCAGTACTTC. This encodes CASSAAGTEIYEQYF.

About this clonotype: A read error is possible here, since a much larger clone lies one base away. The CDR3 does not end in the conserved phenylalanine or tryptophan, so this is likely a read error. The J gene is TRBJ2-6, the V gene TRBV7-6; 7 positions agree with TRBD2. Germline lookup yields CDR1 SGHVS and CDR2 FNYEAQ. The length of the CDR3 is 15 residues. V was clipped by 4 bases and J by 4 bases; unmatched bases: 4. This chain's CDR3 is CASSSRGVGANVLTL. CDR3 coding DNA: TGTGCCAGCAGCTCCCGGGGGGTGGGGGCCAACGTCCTGACTCTC.

The chain combines TRBV19 with TRBJ1-2, with D perhaps matching TRBD1 (6 bases). CDR3 size: 11 residues. In germline, CDR1 is LNHDA, CDR2 SQIVND (reference sequence). The V and J ends lost 6 bases and 6 bases respectively, with 8 bases between them. The CDR3 DNA sequence: TGTGCCAGTAGCAACAGGGATGGCTACACCTTC. This gives the protein CASSNRDGYTF.

The rearrangement links TRBV24-1 to TRBJ2-5; TRBD1 might be the D (6 bases). The CDR3 is 16 amino acids. Germline V lookup: CDR1 KGHDR, CDR2 SFDVKD. The ends were cut back, 0 bases at V and 1 base at J, with 11 bases in the middle. This CDR3 reads CATSDLPRGSQETQYF. CDR3 bases: TGTGCCACCAGTGATTTGCCCAGGGGTTCCCAAGAGACCCAGTACTTC.

V and J are TRBV12-3 or TRBV12-4 and TRBJ2-1; no firm D call. There are 11 residues in the CDR3. V was pared by 8 bases and J by 9 bases, with 11 bases between. The CDR3 DNA follows: TGTGCCAGCGGGAATAGTGGTGAGCAGTTCTTC. Residues: CASGNSGEQFF.

The chain employs TRBV7-9 and TRBJ2-3, with 8 bases aligning to TRBD2. The CDR3 runs to 15 residues. The germline V gene encodes CDR1 SEHNR and CDR2 FQNEAQ (reference sequence). The V and J ends lost 5 bases and 4 bases, in that order; junction bases with no gene match: 8. The CDR3 coding sequence is TGTGCCAGCAGCCCGGGACGGGGGGGTTCAGATACGCAGTATTTT. It encodes CASSPGRGGSDTQYF.

The chain employs TRBV27 and TRBJ2-3; D perhaps matches TRBD1 (6 bases). V shed 6 bases and J shed 3 bases, with 16 bases lying between them. The germline CDR1 and CDR2 sequences are MNHEY and SMNVEV (reference sequence). This CDR3 region has 15 residues. The CDR3 region is CASSLPGHFTDTQYF. The CDR3 region has the DNA TGTGCCAGCAGCTTGCCGGGACACTTTACAGATACGCAGTATTTT.

The chain employs TRBV19 and TRBJ2-1, with TRBD2 as a possible D gene (6 bases). V was clipped by 9 bases and J by 4 bases, with 16 bases between them. This CDR3 region has 14 residues. Germline V gene lookup returns CDR1 LNHDA and CDR2 SQIVND (reference sequence). The CDR3, as DNA: TGTGCCAGCCAAGGGACTTCCTATTACAATGAGCAGTTCTTC. Translating gives CASQGTSYYNEQFF.

This clonotype showed up just a few times. The gene calls are TRBV7-8 and TRBJ1-5; no clear D. The germline V gene has CDR1 SGHVS and CDR2 FQNEAQ. The CDR3 contains 16 residues. V gave up 6 bases and J gave up 4 bases, with 19 bases separating them. The CDR3 sequence: CASSGISVGPNQPQHF. In nucleotides, the CDR3 is TGTGCCAGCAGTGGCATATCCGTAGGGCCTAATCAGCCCCAGCATTTT.

V is TRBV27 and J is TRBJ1-2, with 9 positions matching TRBD1. Germline V gene data show CDR1 as MNHEY and CDR2 as SMNVEV (reference sequence). This CDR3 contains 16 residues. J was trimmed by 7 bases and V by 3 bases; bases with no gene match: 12. The CDR3 region is CASSFFRTGEVGGYTF. DNA of the CDR3: TGTGCCAGCAGTTTCTTTAGGACAGGGGAAGTGGGTGGCTACACCTTC.

The rearrangement joins TRBV25-1 to TRBJ2-3; either TRBD1 or TRBD2 may supply D (6 bases each). Trimming stripped 7 bases from V and 2 bases from J, with 19 bases between. The CDR3 runs to 16 residues. CDR1 and CDR2 from the germline V gene are MGHDK and SYGVNS. CDR3 sequence reads: CASTSRGGMVTDTQYF. CDR3 bases: TGTGCCAGCACTTCCCGAGGGGGGATGGTCACAGATACGCAGTATTTT.

J is TRBJ1-1 and V is TRBV5-8; D not certain. CDR1 and CDR2 from the germline V gene are SGHTS and YDEGEE. The CDR3 contains 15 residues. V lost 4 bases, J lost 0 bases, and 13 bases lay in between. The CDR3 DNA is TGTGCCAGCAGCGGCGTATCCCCGCTGAACACTGAAGCTTTCTTT. Its translation is CASSGVSPLNTEAFF.

V is TRBV20-1 and J is TRBJ1-3, with no clear D. This CDR3 has 15 residues. The germline V and J ends were trimmed by 0 bases and 0 bases, with 9 bases remaining between them. Per germline, CDR1 DFQATT and CDR2 SNEGSKA (reference sequence). The CDR3 spells CSARDTGNSGNTIYF. CDR3 coding DNA: TGCAGTGCTAGAGATACTGGGAACTCTGGAAACACCATATATTTT.

The gene calls are TRBV27 and TRBJ1-4; no clear D. CDR3 length equals 13 residues. The V gene lost 3 bases and the J gene lost 8 bases, with 10 bases spanning the gap. Per the germline V gene, CDR1 is MNHEY and CDR2 is SMNVEV (reference sequence). The CDR3 coding sequence is TGTGCCAGCAGTTTCACAGCGGGGGAAAAACTGTTTTTT. Its protein is CASSFTAGEKLFF.

This chain joins TRBV5-6 and TRBJ1-5; no clear D gene. Germline CDR1 SGHDT, CDR2 YYEEEE. The V and J ends lost 0 bases and 2 bases respectively, with 9 bases between them. The CDR3 has 15 amino acids. The CDR3 coding sequence is TGTGCCAGCAGCTTGGGAGGGCGTCGCAATCAGCCCCAGCATTTT. Residues: CASSLGGRRNQPQHF.

This clonotype was observed a handful of times. V gene TRBV10-3 combines with J gene TRBJ1-1; the D is unclear. The CDR3 contains 11 residues. Germline CDR1 ENHRY, CDR2 SYGVKD. V lost 7 bases, J lost 2 bases, and 5 bases lay in between. CDR3 loop: CAITSNTEAFF. CDR3 sequence (DNA): TGTGCCATCACCAGCAACACTGAAGCTTTCTTT.

J is TRBJ2-3 and V is TRBV29-1; D gene uncertain. CDR1 and CDR2 (germline): SQVTM, ANQGSEA. The length of the CDR3 is 13 residues. V dropped 7 bases and J dropped 4 bases, with 15 bases sitting between them. CDR3 nucleotide sequence: TGCAGCGAGCTGCACATGTTCGCAGATACGCAGTATTTT. Translating gives CSELHMFADTQYF.

The chain's CDR3 is CASSSTGQGANTIYF. DNA of the CDR3: TGTGCCAGCAGTTCTACCGGACAGGGGGCGAACACCATATATTTT. This sequence joins TRBV12-3 or TRBV12-4 and TRBJ1-3, with 11 bases identical to TRBD1. V dropped 4 bases and J dropped 7; count of bases not matched to a gene: 6. The CDR3 extends over 15 amino acids.

This clonotype was recorded a few times. V is TRBV6-2 or TRBV6-3 and J is TRBJ2-1; 7 bases fit TRBD2. The CDR3 has 15 residues. Germline CDR1 reads MNHEY; CDR2 reads SVGEGT. V dropped 8 bases and J dropped 0; count of bases not matched to a gene: 7. The CDR3 nucleotides read TGTGCCAGCCTGGGAGCGGGGAACTCCTACAATGAGCAGTTCTTC. Its protein is CASLGAGNSYNEQFF.